What follows are 10 T cell receptor beta chains derived from one specimen sequenced in a study of T cell responses to AZD1222 COVID-19 vaccine. The method was immunoSEQ multiplex PCR; TCRdb's version includes in-frame clones alone and lacks a portion of them. The data show more than 100,000 clones, roughly 86% seen once. The source was peripheral blood, collected on day 0 of AZD1222 vaccination. Source of these receptors: an adult in good health.

The chain couples TRBV5-1 to TRBJ2-1, with D perhaps TRBD2 (8 bases). Germline V gene data show CDR1 as SGHRS and CDR2 as YFSETQ. The CDR3 has 18 residues. V shed 2 bases and J shed 5 bases, with 23 bases lying between them. This chain's CDR3 is CASSLGGPGTRENNEQFF. The DNA of the CDR3 is TGCGCCAGCAGCTTAGGGGGCCCCGGGACTAGGGAGAACAATGAGCAGTTCTTC. Full variable domain (remainder filled in from reference TRBV5-1 and TRBJ2-1): KAGVTQTPRYLIKTRGQQVTLSCSPISGHRSVSWYQQTPGQGLQFLFEYFSETQRNKGNFPGRFSGRQFSNSRSEMNVSTLELGDSALYLCASSLGGPGTRENNEQFFGPGTRLTVL.

The chain employs TRBV9 and TRBJ2-2; tentatively, D is TRBD2 (6 bases). The CDR3 totals 15 residues. Germline CDR1 and CDR2: SGDLS and YYNGEE. Deletions cut 4 bases from V and 4 bases from J, with 14 bases between. The CDR3 protein is CASSREIGGTGELFF. CDR3 DNA sequence: TGTGCCAGCAGCCGTGAAATCGGGGGCACCGGGGAGCTGTTTTTT.

The chain combines TRBV4-1 with TRBJ2-1, with TRBD2 identical over 7 bases. The germline V gene has CDR1 MGHRA and CDR2 YSYEKL. With V trimmed by 2 bases and J by 2 bases, 9 bases remained unmatched. The CDR3 runs to 17 residues. CDR3 DNA sequence: TGCGCCAGCAGCCAAATATCCGGGGGAGGGACCTACAATGAGCAGTTCTTC. Its translation: CASSQISGGGTYNEQFF.

The chain joins TRBV18 to TRBJ1-2; D gene ambiguous. Germline values: CDR1 KGHSH, CDR2 LQKENI. This CDR3 is built from 14 residues. Trimming took 2 bases from V and 6 from J, leaving 13 bases between them. This chain's CDR3 is CASSPLQMSDGYTF. In DNA form, the CDR3 reads TGTGCCAGCTCACCATTGCAGATGTCTGATGGCTACACCTTC.

The CDR3 nucleotides read TGCGCCAGCAGTGGGACCGGGACTAGCATGGAGACCCAGTACTTC. The encoded protein is CASSGTGTSMETQYF. The chain couples TRBV10-1 to TRBJ2-5; 9 nucleotides match TRBD2. The CDR3 contains 15 residues. After removal of 4 bases from V and 5 bases from J, the junction contained 8 bases not matched to a gene. The germline V gene has CDR1 WNHNN and CDR2 SYGVQD (reference sequence).

The chain combines TRBV2 with TRBJ2-4; D unresolved. Trimming shortened V by 7 bases and J by 3 bases, and 16 bases separated the two germline ends. This CDR3 region has 15 residues. From germline, CDR1 is SNHLY and CDR2 FYNNEI. The CDR3: CASTRRRLDKNIQYF. In DNA, the CDR3 is TGTGCCAGCACCCGCAGGAGACTGGACAAAAACATTCAGTACTTC.

The gene calls are TRBV4-1 and TRBJ1-2; no definite D call. Trimming shortened V by 0 bases and J by 4 bases, and 15 bases separated the two germline ends. Germline V CDR1 and CDR2: MGHRA, YSYEKL. This CDR3 spans 16 amino acids. The CDR3 nucleotides read TGCGCCAGCAGCCAAGAACAGAGGCAAGCTGGCTATGGCTACACCTTC. This codes for CASSQEQRQAGYGYTF.

The chain uses TRBV9 and TRBJ2-3; 7 positions match TRBD2. The germline CDR1 and CDR2 sequences are SGDLS and YYNGEE. This CDR3 spans 15 amino acids. J gave up 2 bases and V 0 bases, and 3 bases lay outside the gene matches. Here the CDR3 reads CASSVGLAVTDTQYF. CDR3 coding DNA: TGTGCCAGCAGCGTAGGCCTAGCGGTCACAGATACGCAGTATTTT.

This rearrangement joins TRBV30 to TRBJ1-6, with D perhaps matching TRBD1 (6 bases). This CDR3 has 13 amino acids. Per germline, CDR1 GTSNPN and CDR2 SVGIG (reference sequence). For the CDR3, the DNA is TGTGCTCGGCAGGGGAATGATAATTCACCCCTCCACTTT. Translation gives CARQGNDNSPLHF. The complete variable domain, with remaining parts taken from reference TRBV30 and TRBJ1-6, reads SQTIHQWPATLVQPVGSPLSLECTVEGTSNPNLYWYRQAAGRGLQLLFYSVGIGQISSEVPQNLSASRPQDRQFILSSKKLLLSDSGFYLCARQGNDNSPLHFGNGTRLTVT.

V gene TRBV24-1 combines with J gene TRBJ2-1; possible D gene TRBD2, 6 bases. Germline loops: CDR1 KGHDR, CDR2 SFDVKD. The CDR3 is 16 amino acids. The V end was cut by 4 bases, the J end by 7 bases, with 19 bases between. The CDR3 DNA is TGTGCCACCAGTGACCGTCTCACAACTAGCTCAAATGAGCAGTTCTTC. Encoded protein: CATSDRLTTSSNEQFF.